Presented here are 27 T cell receptor beta chains from one specimen sequenced in a study of Tregs in tolerant kidney transplant recipients. The data were produced by immunoSEQ multiplex PCR, yet TCRdb's version contains in-frame clones alone and is incomplete. The sample carries 90,000 to 150,000 clones, about 90% recorded once. Sequencing was carried out using CD4+ T cells from blood. The source is a human donor in good health.

As regards this clone: A read error may produce the germline difference seen at one junction end. The rearrangement links TRBV15 to TRBJ1-2, with D unclear. CDR3 length: 14 amino acids. Per germline, CDR1 LNHNV and CDR2 YYDKDF (reference sequence). DNA for the CDR3: TGTGCCACCAGCAGAGATTCCAAGAACTTTGGCTACACCTTC. Encoded protein: CATSRDSKNFGYTF.

The chain employs TRBV6-5 and TRBJ1-3, with D possibly TRBD1 on 5 matching bases. CDR1 and CDR2 (germline): MNHEY, SVGAGI. The V and J ends lost 0 bases and 7 bases respectively, with 16 bases between them. The CDR3 consists of 16 residues. The CDR3 DNA sequence: TGTGCCAGCAGTTACTCTACCTACCGGGACCAGAACACCATATATTTT. Its protein is CASSYSTYRDQNTIYF.

The chain combines TRBV20-1 with TRBJ1-3; D is uncertain. The germline gives CDR1 DFQATT, CDR2 SNEGSKA (reference sequence). The V and J ends lost 5 bases and 0 bases respectively, with 2 bases between them. This CDR3 contains 11 residues. CDR3 sequence reads: CSAVSGNTIYF. CDR3 coding DNA: TGCAGTGCTGTCTCTGGAAACACCATATATTTT.

This clone was picked up one time. The V gene is TRBV11-3, the J gene TRBJ1-1, with D maybe TRBD1 (5 bases). This CDR3 has 14 residues. Germline assignment: CDR1 SGHNT and CDR2 YENEEA. V lost 5 bases and J lost 2, with 12 bases in between. Written as DNA, the CDR3 is TGTGCCAGCAGCCAGTACGGGGCCAACACTGAAGCTTTCTTT. This gives the protein CASSQYGANTEAFF.

The chain couples TRBV7-2 to TRBJ2-7; D ambiguous. Trimming took off 1 base at V and 0 bases at J, with 7 bases between the two ends. CDR1 is SGHTA and CDR2 is FQGNSA in the germline V gene. The CDR3 sequence is 14 residues long. CDR3 nucleotide sequence: TGTGCCAGCAGCTTAGGGCTTCGCTCCTACGAGCAGTACTTC. Amino acids: CASSLGLRSYEQYF.

The chain joins TRBV15 to TRBJ2-1; 9 bases align to TRBD1. CDR3 length: 16 amino acids. The V gene's germline CDR1 is LNHNV and CDR2 YYDKDF (reference sequence). V was clipped by 4 bases and J by 6 bases; unmatched bases: 10. CDR3 DNA sequence: TGTGCCACCAGCACCATTGGACAGGGGCTCGGCAATGAGCAGTTCTTC. Translating gives CATSTIGQGLGNEQFF.

This rearrangement joins TRBV7-2 to TRBJ1-2, with 7 bases lining up with TRBD1. This CDR3 spans 15 amino acids. CDR1 and CDR2 (germline): SGHTA, FQGNSA. Trimming at V came to 5 bases and at J to 2 bases, leaving 8 bases not matched to a gene. CDR3 sequence reads: CASSLRQGYNYGYTF. The CDR3 coding sequence is TGTGCCAGCAGCCTACGACAGGGATACAACTATGGCTACACCTTC.

V and J are TRBV7-2 and TRBJ1-2; maybe TRBD1 (6 bases). V lost 5 bases, J lost 5 bases, and 15 bases lay in between. The CDR3 covers 14 residues. Looked up from germline, CDR1 is SGHTA and CDR2 is FQGNSA. The CDR3 DNA is TGTGCCAGCAGCCGGTCGGGAGGGGGATATGGCTACACCTTC. Its translation: CASSRSGGGYGYTF. The full variable domain, with the rest looked up from reference TRBV7-2 and TRBJ1-2, is GAGVSQSPSNKVTEKGKDVELRCDPISGHTALYWYRQSLGQGLEFLIYFQGNSAPDKSGLPSDRFSAERTGGSVSTLTIQRTQQEDSAVYLCASSRSGGGYGYTFGSGTRLTVV.

This chain connects TRBV5-1 to TRBJ1-2; D not certain. Germline loops: CDR1 SGHRS, CDR2 YFSETQ. The CDR3 is 13 amino acids. V was cut by 0 bases and J by 2 bases, with 5 bases left in between. The CDR3 here is CASSLDGNYGYTF. Written as DNA, the CDR3 is TGCGCCAGCAGCTTGGATGGAAACTATGGCTACACCTTC.

V is TRBV7-3 and J is TRBJ1-2; D is perhaps TRBD1 (6 bases). The CDR3 totals 13 residues. V lost 4 bases, J lost 6 bases, and 12 bases lay in between. Germline V gene lookup returns CDR1 SGHTA and CDR2 FQGTGA. Here the CDR3 reads CASSSQGGNGYTF. DNA of the CDR3: TGTGCCAGCAGCTCACAGGGAGGGAATGGCTACACCTTC.

The V call is TRBV10-2, the J call TRBJ1-1, with D maybe TRBD1 (6 bases). This CDR3 is built from 15 residues. Trimming took off 7 bases at V and 0 bases at J, with 15 bases between the two ends. Germline V CDR1 and CDR2: WSHSY, SAAADI. The CDR3 sequence is CASTQIGGMNTEAFF. The DNA for the CDR3 is TGCGCCAGCACTCAAATTGGGGGCATGAACACTGAAGCTTTCTTT.

The gene calls are TRBV11-3 and TRBJ2-1; tentatively, D is TRBD2 (6 bases). Germline V lookup: CDR1 SGHNT, CDR2 YENEEA. The CDR3 consists of 14 residues. Trimming shortened V by 4 bases and J by 0 bases, and 7 bases separated the two germline ends. In DNA form, the CDR3 reads TGTGCCAGCAGCTACGGGAGCTCCTACAATGAGCAGTTCTTC. Residues: CASSYGSSYNEQFF.

V usage is TRBV6-6 and J usage is TRBJ1-4; unclear D gene. Trimming shortened V by 6 bases and J by 0 bases, and 5 bases separated the two germline ends. There are 13 residues in the CDR3. Germline CDR1 and CDR2: MNHNY and SVGAGI (reference sequence). The chain's CDR3 is CASSRTTNEKLFF. CDR3 bases: TGTGCCAGCAGCAGGACAACTAATGAAAAACTGTTTTTT.

This clone was picked up a small number of times. The gene calls are TRBV18 and TRBJ1-1; TRBD1 is a possible D gene (5 bases). This CDR3 has 15 residues. The V and J ends lost 0 bases and 3 bases respectively, with 11 bases between them. Germline V gene data show CDR1 as KGHSH and CDR2 as LQKENI. CDR3 amino acids: CASSPPSGRDTEAFF. The CDR3 DNA follows: TGTGCCAGCTCACCACCGAGTGGCAGGGACACTGAAGCTTTCTTT. The full variable domain, with the rest looked up from reference TRBV18 and TRBJ1-1, is NAGVMQNPRHLVRRRGQEARLRCSPMKGHSHVYWYRQLPEEGLKFMVYLQKENIIDESGMPKERFSAEFPKEGPSILRIQQVVRGDSAAYFCASSPPSGRDTEAFFGQGTRLTVV.

This clone occurred a few times. This chain joins TRBV11-2 and TRBJ1-1; possibly TRBD1 for D (6 bases). CDR3 size: 15 residues. V was pared by 9 bases and J by 1 base, with 18 bases between. Germline values: CDR1 SGHAT, CDR2 FQNNGV. The CDR3 sequence is CARTRRGARNTEAFF. DNA of the CDR3: TGTGCCAGAACACGTCGGGGGGCGAGGAACACTGAAGCTTTCTTT.

This chain connects TRBV4-1 to TRBJ1-1, with D perhaps matching TRBD1 (5 bases). The CDR3 sequence is 17 residues long. Trimming took off 1 base at V and 4 bases at J, with 19 bases between the two ends. From germline, CDR1 is MGHRA and CDR2 YSYEKL. This chain's CDR3 is CASSQGLAGLLFTEAFF. Here the CDR3 DNA reads TGCGCCAGCAGCCAAGGCCTCGCGGGACTTCTGTTCACTGAAGCTTTCTTT.

This rearrangement joins TRBV2 to TRBJ2-1, with 9 bases identical to TRBD2. The trim removed 1 base at V and 9 bases at J, leaving 7 bases unmatched. The CDR3 is 15 amino acids. Germline loops: CDR1 SNHLY, CDR2 FYNNEI. The CDR3 coding sequence is TGTGCCAGCAGTGAAGGTAGCGGGGGCGGAGGTGAGCAGTTCTTC. It yields the protein CASSEGSGGGGEQFF.

This chain links TRBV11-2 with TRBJ2-3, with TRBD1 matching over 8 bases. This CDR3 contains 14 residues. The germline V gene has CDR1 SGHAT and CDR2 FQNNGV. The ends lost 5 bases at V and 6 bases at J; junction bases unmatched: 7. The CDR3: CASSRQGAGDTQYF. CDR3 nucleotide sequence: TGTGCCAGCAGCCGTCAGGGGGCTGGGGATACGCAGTATTTT.

V usage is TRBV10-3 and J usage is TRBJ2-3, with a weak D call TRBD2 (5 bases). This CDR3 comprises 16 residues. The germline gives CDR1 ENHRY, CDR2 SYGVKD. Trimming left V 2 bases short and J 4 bases short, with 16 bases between. The CDR3 loop is CAISERALAGPDTQYF. CDR3 nucleotide sequence: TGTGCCATCAGTGAGCGCGCTTTGGCGGGCCCAGATACGCAGTATTTT.

V and J are TRBV10-1 and TRBJ2-2; TRBD1 matches 8 bases. V was clipped by 6 bases and J by 7 bases; unmatched bases: 16. This CDR3 contains 17 residues. Germline CDR1 reads WNHNN; CDR2 reads SYGVQD (reference sequence). The CDR3 here is CASSINGDRLRFGELFF. The CDR3 nucleotides are TGCGCCAGCAGCATAAACGGGGACAGGTTGCGTTTCGGGGAGCTGTTTTTT.

The chain joins TRBV10-2 to TRBJ1-1, with D uncertain. The V end was cut by 3 bases, the J end by 6 bases, with 8 bases between. The CDR3 totals 12 residues. Germline V gene data show CDR1 as WSHSY and CDR2 as SAAADI. CDR3 DNA: TGCGCCAGCAGTGAACCCACGGCTGAAGCTTTCTTT. This sequence encodes CASSEPTAEAFF.

This CDR3 reads CASSFGLDSHNEKLFF. The CDR3 DNA follows: TGTGCCAGCAGCTTCGGCCTGGACAGCCATAATGAAAAACTGTTTTTT. V is TRBV7-8 and J is TRBJ1-4; D may be TRBD1 (6 bases). Trimming shortened V by 3 bases and J by 4 bases, and 15 bases separated the two germline ends. The CDR3 is made up of 16 amino acids. CDR1 SGHVS and CDR2 FQNEAQ come from the germline V gene.

The chain has TRBV15 and TRBJ2-2; perhaps TRBD2 as D (5 bases). CDR1 and CDR2 (germline): LNHNV, YYDKDF (reference sequence). Trimming took 1 base from V and 6 from J, leaving 15 bases between them. The CDR3 length is 16 residues. CDR3 amino acids: CATSRVSGFYSGELFF. CDR3 nucleotide sequence: TGTGCCACCAGCAGAGTCTCGGGATTCTATTCCGGGGAGCTGTTTTTT.

The chain is built from TRBV19 and TRBJ2-2; D not resolved. The CDR3 consists of 15 residues. Trimming removed 4 bases from V and 5 bases from J, with 14 bases in between. The germline CDR1 and CDR2 sequences are LNHDA and SQIVND (reference sequence). The CDR3 nucleotides read TGTGCCAGTAGTACGGGTCAACGTGGAACCGGGGAGCTGTTTTTT. It encodes CASSTGQRGTGELFF.

The chain employs TRBV6-5 and TRBJ1-2; a possible D gene is TRBD1 (5 bases). CDR1 and CDR2 (germline): MNHEY, SVGAGI. V was pared by 0 bases and J by 7 bases, with 15 bases between. The CDR3 runs 15 residues. The CDR3 coding sequence is TGTGCCAGCAGTTACTCGATAGGGGCCGCGAGTGGCTACACCTTC. Its translation is CASSYSIGAASGYTF.

V and J are TRBV19 and TRBJ1-4; 7 nucleotides match TRBD1. Germline values: CDR1 LNHDA, CDR2 SQIVND (reference sequence). The J segment lost 4 bases and the V segment lost 8 bases, leaving 10 bases of the junction unmatched. The CDR3 has 15 residues. The CDR3 loop reads CASPVDQGDNEKLFF. The CDR3 DNA is TGTGCCAGTCCCGTTGACCAGGGGGATAATGAAAAACTGTTTTTT. The complete variable domain, with remaining parts taken from reference TRBV19 and TRBJ1-4, reads DGGITQSPKYLFRKEGQNVTLSCEQNLNHDAMYWYRQDPGQGLRLIYYSQIVNDFQKGDIAEGYSVSREKKESFPLTVTSAQKNPTAFYLCASPVDQGDNEKLFFGSGTQLSVL.

The rearrangement joins TRBV11-2 to TRBJ2-7, with D perhaps matching TRBD2 (6 bases). CDR1 SGHAT and CDR2 FQNNGV come from the germline V gene. Trimming took 3 bases from V and 3 from J, leaving 21 bases between them. The CDR3 runs 17 residues. The CDR3 DNA reads TGTGCCAGCAGCTTTATGGGCCCGGGACTCCGAGTCTACGAGCAGTACTTC. Its protein is CASSFMGPGLRVYEQYF.